This TCR beta chain was sequenced during a study of regulatory T cells in long-lasting Graves disease. Regarding time point: newly diagnosed GD, antithyroid drugs for less than 3 months. PBMCs were the source of the RNA used for TCR sequencing. Construction of TCR beta libraries relied on iRepertoire HTBI primers and on Arm-PCR targeting CDR3 regions. Using its own MiXCR run on the multiplex PCR reads, TCRdb lists one record per CDR3 protein. The profile shows approximately 480,000 distinct CDR3 sequences, 15% to 20% of them singletons. The ends lost 4 bases at V and 6 bases at J; junction bases unmatched: 5. The germline gives CDR1 SQVTM, CDR2 ANQGSEA. The CDR3 covers 12 residues. A further study also used this sample, focusing on T cells in Graves' hyperthyroidism and ophthalmopathy.

This chain links TRBV29-1 with TRBJ1-1; 7 nucleotides line up with TRBD1. This receptor was identified in a man in his forties or fifties with Graves disease. The sequences come from peripheral blood mononuclear cells (PBMCs), collected at new diagnosis, from a patient treated with antithyroid drugs. The CDR3 region is CSVGTGDAEAFF. Here the CDR3 DNA reads TGCAGCGTTGGAACAGGGGATGCTGAAGCTTTCTTT.